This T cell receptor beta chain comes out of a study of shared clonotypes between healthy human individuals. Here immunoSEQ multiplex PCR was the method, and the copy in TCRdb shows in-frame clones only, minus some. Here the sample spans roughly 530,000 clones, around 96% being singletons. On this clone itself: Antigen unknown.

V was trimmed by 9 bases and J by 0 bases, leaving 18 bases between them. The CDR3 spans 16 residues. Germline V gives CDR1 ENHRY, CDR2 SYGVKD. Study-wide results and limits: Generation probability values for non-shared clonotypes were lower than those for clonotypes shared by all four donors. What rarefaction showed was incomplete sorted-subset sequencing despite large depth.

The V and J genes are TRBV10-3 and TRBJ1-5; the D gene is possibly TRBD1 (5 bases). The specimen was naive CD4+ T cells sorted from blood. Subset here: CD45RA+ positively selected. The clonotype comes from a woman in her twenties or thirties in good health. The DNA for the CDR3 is TGTGCCATGGAAGAGGGGCGGAGATATAGCAATCAGCCCCAGCATTTT. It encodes CAMEEGRRYSNQPQHF.